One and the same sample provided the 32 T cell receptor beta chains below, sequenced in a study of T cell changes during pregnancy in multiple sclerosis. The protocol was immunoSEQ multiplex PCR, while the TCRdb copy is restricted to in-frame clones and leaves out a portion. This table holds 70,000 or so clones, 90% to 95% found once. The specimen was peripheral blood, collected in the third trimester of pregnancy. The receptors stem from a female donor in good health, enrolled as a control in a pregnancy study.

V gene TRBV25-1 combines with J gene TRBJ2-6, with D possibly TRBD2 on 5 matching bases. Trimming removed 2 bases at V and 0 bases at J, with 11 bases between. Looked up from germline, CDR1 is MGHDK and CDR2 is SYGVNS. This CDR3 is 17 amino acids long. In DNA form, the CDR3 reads TGTGCCAGCAGTGAAGGTAACGGAGGCTCTGGGGCCAACGTCCTGACTTTC. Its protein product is CASSEGNGGSGANVLTF.

The CDR3 coding sequence is TGTGCCAGCAGGCCCGGGACAGGTAACACCGGGGAGCTGTTTTTT. It translates to CASRPGTGNTGELFF. The V call is TRBV2, the J call TRBJ2-2; 8 bases line up with TRBD1. Germline-derived CDR1 and CDR2 are SNHLY and FYNNEI. V trimming: 6 bases; J trimming: 2 bases; junction bases outside the gene matches: 5. The CDR3 is 15 amino acids.

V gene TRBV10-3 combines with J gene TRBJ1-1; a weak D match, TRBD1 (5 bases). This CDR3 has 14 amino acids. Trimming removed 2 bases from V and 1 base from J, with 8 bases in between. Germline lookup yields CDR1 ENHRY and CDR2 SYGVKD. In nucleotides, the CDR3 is TGTGCCATCAGTGAGGGGGCGGCGAACACTGAAGCTTTCTTT. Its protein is CAISEGAANTEAFF.

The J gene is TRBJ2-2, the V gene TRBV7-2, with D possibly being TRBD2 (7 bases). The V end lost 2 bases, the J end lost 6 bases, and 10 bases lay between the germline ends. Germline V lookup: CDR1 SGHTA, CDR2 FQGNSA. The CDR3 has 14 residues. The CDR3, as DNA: TGTGCCAGCAGCTTACGGGGGGCGTCCGGGGAGCTGTTTTTT. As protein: CASSLRGASGELFF.

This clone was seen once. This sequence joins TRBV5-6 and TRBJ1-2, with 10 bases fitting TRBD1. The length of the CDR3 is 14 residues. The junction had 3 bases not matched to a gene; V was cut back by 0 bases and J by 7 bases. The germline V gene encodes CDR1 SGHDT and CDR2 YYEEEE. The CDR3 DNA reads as TGTGCCAGCAGCTTGGCGACAGGGGGCCTTGGCTACACCTTC. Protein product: CASSLATGGLGYTF.

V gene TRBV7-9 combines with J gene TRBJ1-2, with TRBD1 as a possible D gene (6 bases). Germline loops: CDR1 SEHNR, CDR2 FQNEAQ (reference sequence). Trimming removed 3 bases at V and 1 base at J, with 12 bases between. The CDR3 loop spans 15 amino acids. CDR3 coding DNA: TGTGCCAGCAGCTTGACAGGTTGGCGTAACTATGGCTACACCTTC. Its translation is CASSLTGWRNYGYTF.

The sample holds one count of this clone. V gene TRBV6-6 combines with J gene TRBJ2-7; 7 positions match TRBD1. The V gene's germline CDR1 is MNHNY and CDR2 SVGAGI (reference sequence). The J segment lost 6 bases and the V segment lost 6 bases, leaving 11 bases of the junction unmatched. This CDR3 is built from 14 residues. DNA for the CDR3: TGTGCCAGCAGGGGCGAGGGGGCTAGAAGCGAGCAGTACTTC. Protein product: CASRGEGARSEQYF.

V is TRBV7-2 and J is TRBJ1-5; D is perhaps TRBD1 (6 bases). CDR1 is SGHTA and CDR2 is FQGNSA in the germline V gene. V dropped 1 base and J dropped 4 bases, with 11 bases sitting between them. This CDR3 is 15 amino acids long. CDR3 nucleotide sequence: TGTGCCAGCAGCTTAGGGCCGGACAGTAATCAGCCCCAGCATTTT. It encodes CASSLGPDSNQPQHF.

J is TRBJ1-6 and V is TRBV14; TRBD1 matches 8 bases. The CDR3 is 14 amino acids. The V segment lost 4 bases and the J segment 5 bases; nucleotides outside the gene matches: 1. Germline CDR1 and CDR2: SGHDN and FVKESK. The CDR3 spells CASSRQGNNSPLHF. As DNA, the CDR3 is TGTGCCAGCAGCCGACAGGGGAATAATTCACCCCTCCACTTT.

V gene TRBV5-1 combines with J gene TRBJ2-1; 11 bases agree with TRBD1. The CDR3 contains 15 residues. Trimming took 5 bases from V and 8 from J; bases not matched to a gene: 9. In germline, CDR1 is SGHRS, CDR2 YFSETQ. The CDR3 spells CASSWDRGVRDEQFF. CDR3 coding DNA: TGCGCCAGCAGTTGGGACAGGGGGGTACGTGATGAGCAGTTCTTC.

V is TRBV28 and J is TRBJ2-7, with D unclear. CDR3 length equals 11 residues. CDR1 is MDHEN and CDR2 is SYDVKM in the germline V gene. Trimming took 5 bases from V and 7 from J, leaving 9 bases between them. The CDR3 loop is CASSLETEQYF. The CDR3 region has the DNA TGTGCCAGCAGTCTGGAGACGGAGCAGTACTTC.

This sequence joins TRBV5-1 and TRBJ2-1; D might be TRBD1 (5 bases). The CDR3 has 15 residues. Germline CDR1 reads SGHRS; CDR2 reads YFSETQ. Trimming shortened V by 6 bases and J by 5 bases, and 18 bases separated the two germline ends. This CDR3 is CASTQGPSSDNEQFF. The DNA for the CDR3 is TGCGCCAGCACCCAGGGCCCAAGCTCGGACAATGAGCAGTTCTTC.

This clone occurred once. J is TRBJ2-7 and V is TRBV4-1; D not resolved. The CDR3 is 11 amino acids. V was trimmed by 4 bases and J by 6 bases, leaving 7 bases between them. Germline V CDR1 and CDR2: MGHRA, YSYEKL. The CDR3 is CASSRPVEQYF. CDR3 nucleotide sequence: TGCGCCAGCAGCCGCCCAGTCGAGCAGTACTTC.

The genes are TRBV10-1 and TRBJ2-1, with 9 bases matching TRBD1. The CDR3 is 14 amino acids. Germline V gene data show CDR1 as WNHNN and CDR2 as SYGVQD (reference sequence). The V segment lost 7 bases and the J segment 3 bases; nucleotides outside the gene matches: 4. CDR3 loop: CASKPGQGYNEQFF. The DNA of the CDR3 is TGCGCCAGCAAACCGGGACAGGGCTACAATGAGCAGTTCTTC.

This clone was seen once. The CDR3 nucleotides read TGTGCCAGCAGCCCCGACATTAGCAATCAGCCCCAGCATTTT. It specifies CASSPDISNQPQHF. V gene TRBV25-1 combines with J gene TRBJ1-5; unclear D gene. CDR3 length: 14 amino acids. Trimming pared 6 bases from V and 0 bases from J, leaving 9 bases between. Per germline, CDR1 MGHDK and CDR2 SYGVNS.

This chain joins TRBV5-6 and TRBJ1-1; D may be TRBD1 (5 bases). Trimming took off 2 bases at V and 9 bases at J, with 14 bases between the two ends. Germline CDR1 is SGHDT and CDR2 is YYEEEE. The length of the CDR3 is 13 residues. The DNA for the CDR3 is TGTGCCAGCAGCTTATATGCTGGACACAAAGCTTTCTTT. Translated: CASSLYAGHKAFF. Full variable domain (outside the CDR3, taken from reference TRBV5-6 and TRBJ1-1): DAGVTQSPTHLIKTRGQQVTLRCSPKSGHDTVSWYQQALGQGPQFIFQYYEEEERQRGNFPDRFSGHQFPNYSSELNVNALLLGDSALYLCASSLYAGHKAFFGQGTRLTVV.

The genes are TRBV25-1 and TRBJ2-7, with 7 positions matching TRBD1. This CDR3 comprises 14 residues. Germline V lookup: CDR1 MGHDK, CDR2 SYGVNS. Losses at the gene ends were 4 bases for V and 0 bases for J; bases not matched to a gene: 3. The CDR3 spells CASSAGDSSYEQYF. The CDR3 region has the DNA TGTGCCAGCAGTGCCGGGGACAGCTCCTACGAGCAGTACTTC.

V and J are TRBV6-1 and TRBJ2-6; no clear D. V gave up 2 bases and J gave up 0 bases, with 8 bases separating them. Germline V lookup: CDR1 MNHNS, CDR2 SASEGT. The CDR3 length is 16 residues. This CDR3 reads CASSEQALSGANVLTF. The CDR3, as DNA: TGTGCCAGCAGTGAACAGGCTCTCTCTGGGGCCAACGTCCTGACTTTC.

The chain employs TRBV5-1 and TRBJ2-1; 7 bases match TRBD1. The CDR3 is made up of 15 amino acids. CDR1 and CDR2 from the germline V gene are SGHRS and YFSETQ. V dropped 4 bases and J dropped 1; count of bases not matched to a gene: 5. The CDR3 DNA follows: TGCGCCAGCAGCCCGGGACAGCGTTCCTACAATGAGCAGTTCTTC. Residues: CASSPGQRSYNEQFF.

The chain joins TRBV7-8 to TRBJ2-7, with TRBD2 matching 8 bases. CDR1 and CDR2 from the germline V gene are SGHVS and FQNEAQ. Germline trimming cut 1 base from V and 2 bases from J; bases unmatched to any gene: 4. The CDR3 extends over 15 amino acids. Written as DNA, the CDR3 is TGTGCCAGCAGCTTAGGGCTAGCGGGTACCTACGAGCAGTACTTC. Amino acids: CASSLGLAGTYEQYF.

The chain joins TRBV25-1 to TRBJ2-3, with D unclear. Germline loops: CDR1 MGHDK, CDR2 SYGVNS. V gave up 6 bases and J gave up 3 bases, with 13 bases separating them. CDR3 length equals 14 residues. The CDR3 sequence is CASSPLDRTDTQYF. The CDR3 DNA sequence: TGTGCCAGCAGCCCGCTAGATCGGACAGATACGCAGTATTTT.

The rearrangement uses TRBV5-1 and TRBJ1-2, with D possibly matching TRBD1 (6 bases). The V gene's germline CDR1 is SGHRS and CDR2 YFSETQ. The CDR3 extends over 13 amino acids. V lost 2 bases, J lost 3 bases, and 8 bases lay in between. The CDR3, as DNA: TGCGCCAGCAGCTTCCGGACAGACTATGGCTACACCTTC. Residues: CASSFRTDYGYTF.

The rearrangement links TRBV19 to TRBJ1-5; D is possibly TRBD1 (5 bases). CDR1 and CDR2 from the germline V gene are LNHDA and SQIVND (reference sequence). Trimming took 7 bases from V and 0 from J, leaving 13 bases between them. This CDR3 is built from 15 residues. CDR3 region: CASTFGGNSNQPQHF. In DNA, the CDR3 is TGTGCCAGTACCTTCGGGGGGAATAGCAATCAGCCCCAGCATTTT.

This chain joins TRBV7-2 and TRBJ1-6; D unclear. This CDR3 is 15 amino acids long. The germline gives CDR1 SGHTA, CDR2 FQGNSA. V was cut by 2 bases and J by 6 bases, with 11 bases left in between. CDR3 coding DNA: TGTGCCAGCAGCTTAATGGCAGAAGTTAATTCACCCCTCCACTTT. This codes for CASSLMAEVNSPLHF.

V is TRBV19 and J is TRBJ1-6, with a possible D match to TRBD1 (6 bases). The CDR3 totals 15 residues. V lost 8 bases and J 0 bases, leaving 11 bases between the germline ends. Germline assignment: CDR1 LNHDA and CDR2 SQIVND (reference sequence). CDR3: CASRTASSYNSPLHF. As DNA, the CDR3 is TGTGCCAGTCGGACAGCAAGCTCCTATAATTCACCCCTCCACTTT.

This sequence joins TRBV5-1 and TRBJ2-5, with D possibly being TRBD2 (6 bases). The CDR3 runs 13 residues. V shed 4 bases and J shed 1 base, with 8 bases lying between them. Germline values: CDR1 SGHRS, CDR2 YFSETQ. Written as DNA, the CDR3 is TGCGCCAGCAGCCGGGACTTCCAAGAGACCCAGTACTTC. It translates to CASSRDFQETQYF.

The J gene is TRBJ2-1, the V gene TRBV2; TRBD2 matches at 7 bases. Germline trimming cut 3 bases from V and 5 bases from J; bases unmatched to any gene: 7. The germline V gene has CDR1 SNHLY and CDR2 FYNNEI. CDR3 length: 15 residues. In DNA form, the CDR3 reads TGTGCCAGCAGTGATAGCGGGTGGAAAAACAATGAGCAGTTCTTC. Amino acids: CASSDSGWKNNEQFF.

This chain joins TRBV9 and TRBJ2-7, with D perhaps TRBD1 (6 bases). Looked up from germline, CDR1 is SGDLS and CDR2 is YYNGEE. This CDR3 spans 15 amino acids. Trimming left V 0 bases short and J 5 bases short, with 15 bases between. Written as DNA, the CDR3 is TGTGCCAGCAGCGTAGGCCTCAGGGGACGGGACGAGCAGTACTTC. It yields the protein CASSVGLRGRDEQYF.

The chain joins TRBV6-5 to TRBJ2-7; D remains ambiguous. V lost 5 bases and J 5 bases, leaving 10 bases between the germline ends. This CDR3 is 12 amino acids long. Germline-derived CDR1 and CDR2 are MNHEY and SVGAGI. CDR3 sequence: CASSGFEDEQYF. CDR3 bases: TGTGCCAGCAGTGGCTTCGAGGACGAGCAGTACTTC.

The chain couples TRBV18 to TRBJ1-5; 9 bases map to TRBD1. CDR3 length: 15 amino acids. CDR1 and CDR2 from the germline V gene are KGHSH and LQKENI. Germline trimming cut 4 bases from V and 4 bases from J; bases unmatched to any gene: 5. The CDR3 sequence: CASSHVDRGNQPQHF. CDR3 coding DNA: TGTGCCAGCTCACATGTGGACAGGGGAAATCAGCCCCAGCATTTT.

The CDR3 DNA is TGTGCCAGCAGTGAACTCAGGGCGGCTAATGAAAAACTGTTTTTT. Translation: CASSELRAANEKLFF. The J gene is TRBJ1-4, the V gene TRBV6-1, with a tentative D call TRBD1 (5 bases). This CDR3 has 15 amino acids. From germline, CDR1 is MNHNS and CDR2 SASEGT. Trimming removed 2 bases at V and 3 bases at J, with 10 bases between.

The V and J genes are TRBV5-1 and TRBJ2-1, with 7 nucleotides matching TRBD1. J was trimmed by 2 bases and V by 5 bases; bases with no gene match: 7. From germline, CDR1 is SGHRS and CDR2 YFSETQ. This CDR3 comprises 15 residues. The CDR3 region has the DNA TGCGCCAGCAGTGAGTTAGGGACAGCCTACAATGAGCAGTTCTTC. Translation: CASSELGTAYNEQFF.